This paragraph covers one TCR beta chain sequence. The antigen remains undetermined. Trimming stripped 0 bases from V and 3 bases from J, with 9 bases between. CDR1 is LGHNA, CDR2 YSLEER, per germline. The CDR3 totals 15 residues. This sample is part of a study of lymphopenia after photon versus proton radiotherapy. Sequencing was performed with immunoSEQ multiplex PCR; in TCRdb, only in-frame clones are kept and a portion is missing. Among approximately 23,000 clones listed, roughly 89% were seen once. Study observations and caveats: Oligoclonal CD8+ Temra expansion after nadir drove photon patients' diversity drop. Authors raise, but do not show, better survival with proton therapy.

The chain combines TRBV4-3 with TRBJ1-3; TRBD1 is a possible D gene (6 bases). The clonotype comes from a man aged 80 or over with esophageal cancer. Sequences were derived from peripheral blood, sampled from a patient treated with proton-based radiotherapy. CDR3 in amino acids: CASSQDMTGGNTIYF. For the CDR3, the DNA is TGCGCCAGCAGCCAAGATATGACAGGTGGAAACACCATATATTTT.